The clone carrying this T cell receptor beta chain counts as medium-sized. Until they underwent thyroid surgery, no patient had received any treatment. These data come from a study of metastatic and nonmetastatic thyroid tumors. The V end lost 2 bases, the J end lost 0 bases, and 2 bases lay between the germline ends. The CDR3 runs 12 residues. CDR1 is MDHEN, CDR2 SYDVKM, per germline. TCRdb re-clonotyped the PCR reads via MiXCR. The repertoire has 20,000 to 25,000 clones, 20% to 25% of them found once; the top ten carry roughly an eighth. V and J are TRBV28 and TRBJ2-7; no clear D. This clonotype was sampled from a female donor with papillary thyroid cancer or a benign thyroid nodule (not recorded which). Some clones in this sample may be carry-over from other donors' samples. Specimen: tumor tissue. CDR3 sequence (DNA): TGTGCCAGCAGTTTAGTCTCCTACGAGCAGTACTTC. It encodes CASSLVSYEQYF.